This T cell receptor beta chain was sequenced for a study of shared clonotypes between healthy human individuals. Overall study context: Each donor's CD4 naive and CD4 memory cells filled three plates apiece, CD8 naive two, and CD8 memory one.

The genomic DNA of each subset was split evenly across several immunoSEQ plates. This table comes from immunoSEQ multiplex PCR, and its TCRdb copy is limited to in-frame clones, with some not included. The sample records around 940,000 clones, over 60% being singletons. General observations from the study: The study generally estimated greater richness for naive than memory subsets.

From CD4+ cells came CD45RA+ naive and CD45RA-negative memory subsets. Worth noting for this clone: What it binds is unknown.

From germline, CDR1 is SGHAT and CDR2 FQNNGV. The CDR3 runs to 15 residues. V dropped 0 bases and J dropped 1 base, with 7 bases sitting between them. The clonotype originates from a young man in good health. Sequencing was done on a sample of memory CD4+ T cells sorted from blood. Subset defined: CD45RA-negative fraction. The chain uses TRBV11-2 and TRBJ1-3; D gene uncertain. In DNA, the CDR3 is TGTGCCAGCAGCTTAGAAGGAAGATCTGGAAACACCATATATTTT. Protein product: CASSLEGRSGNTIYF. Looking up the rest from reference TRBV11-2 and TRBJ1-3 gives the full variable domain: EAGVAQSPRYKIIEKRQSVAFWCNPISGHATLYWYQQILGQGPKLLIQFQNNGVVDDSQLPKDRFSAERLKGVDSTLKIQPAKLEDSAVYLCASSLEGRSGNTIYFGEGSWLTVV.